Below are 32 T cell receptor beta chains sequenced from a single sample in a study of vaccination and CD4 T cells after COVID-19. These receptors are not linked to any known antigen. As for treatment: roughly 11-day PBMC culture with coronavirus spike peptide pools or control peptides (ViraFEST assay). Sequencing of DNA taken from cultured CD4+ T cells relied on the Oncomine TCR Beta short-read assay. TCRdb fed the PCR reads into MiXCR, producing one record per CDR3 protein. The table shows approximately 17,000 distinct CDR3 sequences, with 54% occurring only once. The specimen was CD4+ T cells from blood, cultured in vitro, collected before SARS-CoV-2 vaccination. The receptors were gathered from a human donor who had recovered from COVID-19.

The table lists this clonotype with a few counts. This chain uses TRBV20-1 with TRBJ2-3, with D unresolved. Germline V gene lookup returns CDR1 DFQATT and CDR2 SNEGSKA (reference sequence). V dropped 6 bases and J dropped 2 bases, with 21 bases sitting between them. The CDR3 consists of 16 residues. CDR3 bases: TGCAGTGCCGATACCGGGCCAACCATAACCACAGATACGCAGTATTTT. Protein sequence: CSADTGPTITTDTQYF.

This clonotype turned up a few times. DNA of the CDR3: TGCAGTGCTAGGAAAGGGGACACGAGTAATGAAAAACTGTTTTTT. Its protein is CSARKGDTSNEKLFF. The chain uses TRBV20-1 and TRBJ1-4; D might be TRBD1 (6 bases). Trimming took 3 bases from V and 4 from J, leaving 15 bases between them. The length of the CDR3 is 15 residues. Germline V gene lookup returns CDR1 DFQATT and CDR2 SNEGSKA (reference sequence).

This clonotype was recorded only once. This chain uses TRBV11-3 with TRBJ2-3, with D unresolved. Germline values: CDR1 SGHNT, CDR2 YENEEA. The CDR3 contains 14 residues. V was cut by 1 base and J by 1 base, with 6 bases left in between. The CDR3 nucleotides read TGTGCCAGCAGCTTAGCGGGTGGCACAGATACGCAGTATTTT. Its translation is CASSLAGGTDTQYF.

The chain carries TRBV27 and TRBJ2-7; no definite D call. The V end was cut by 5 bases, the J end by 3 bases, with 23 bases between. The CDR3 runs 17 residues. Germline CDR1 and CDR2: MNHEY and SMNVEV (reference sequence). CDR3 in DNA: TGTGCCAGCAGTCTCCATCTTGAAGGACCCCCTTTCTACGAGCAGTACTTC. Translating it yields CASSLHLEGPPFYEQYF.

The chain couples TRBV6-2 or TRBV6-3 to TRBJ1-5; possible D gene TRBD1, 5 bases. The CDR3 loop spans 13 amino acids. Per germline, CDR1 MNHEY and CDR2 SVGEGT. V shed 5 bases and J shed 5 bases, with 10 bases lying between them. Here the CDR3 reads CASSPGIYQPQHF. CDR3 in DNA: TGTGCCAGCAGTCCAGGGATTTATCAGCCCCAGCATTTT.

This clonotype came up a few times. This chain joins TRBV7-2 and TRBJ2-3, with 10 bases identical to TRBD2. V trimming: 6 bases; J trimming: 4 bases; junction bases outside the gene matches: 4. CDR1 and CDR2 from the germline V gene are SGHTA and FQGNSA. The CDR3 covers 14 residues. The CDR3 coding sequence is TGTGCCAGCAGGCCCGGGACTAGCGCAGATACGCAGTATTTT. Its protein is CASRPGTSADTQYF.

V and J are TRBV19 and TRBJ2-2; 8 nucleotides line up with TRBD2. From germline, CDR1 is LNHDA and CDR2 SQIVND (reference sequence). V shed 5 bases and J 8 bases; nucleotides not matched to a gene: 10. CDR3 length: 15 amino acids. CDR3 sequence reads: CASSARLASAGELFF. The CDR3 nucleotides are TGTGCCAGTAGTGCCCGACTAGCGTCTGCGGGGGAGCTGTTTTTT.

V and J are TRBV20-1 and TRBJ2-3; D might be TRBD1 or TRBD2, each matching 6 bases. The length of the CDR3 is 15 residues. Germline loops: CDR1 DFQATT, CDR2 SNEGSKA (reference sequence). V was clipped by 5 bases and J by 4 bases, with 19 bases between them. The CDR3 bases are TGCAGTGCTGAAGAAAGGGGGGCCTTTCCAGATACGCAGTATTTT. This codes for CSAEERGAFPDTQYF.

V usage is TRBV19 and J usage is TRBJ1-2; no clear D gene. Looked up from germline, CDR1 is LNHDA and CDR2 is SQIVND (reference sequence). V lost 7 bases and J 2 bases, leaving 14 bases between the germline ends. The CDR3 is 14 amino acids. The CDR3 nucleotides read TGTGCCAGTATGGATTTCCGGGCAAACTATGGCTACACCTTC. Protein product: CASMDFRANYGYTF.

The chain is built from TRBV19 and TRBJ1-2; a weak D match, TRBD1 (6 bases). V lost 10 bases, J lost 4 bases, and 25 bases lay in between. This CDR3 spans 16 amino acids. CDR1 is LNHDA, CDR2 SQIVND, per germline (reference sequence). CDR3 region: CATQVDSGGGSYGYTF. The DNA for the CDR3 is TGTGCCACCCAAGTAGACAGCGGAGGGGGATCCTATGGCTACACCTTC.

V gene TRBV27 combines with J gene TRBJ2-2, with TRBD2 matching 7 bases. V lost 11 bases, J lost 4 bases, and 16 bases stayed unmatched. This CDR3 contains 16 residues. Germline CDR1 reads MNHEY; CDR2 reads SMNVEV (reference sequence). In DNA form, the CDR3 reads TGTGCCTCCGGTGGGGGGGTAGGTGTGGGCACCGGGGAGCTGTTTTTT. Translating gives CASGGGVGVGTGELFF.

This chain uses TRBV20-1 with TRBJ2-2, with 10 bases fitting TRBD2. V lost 3 bases to trimming and J lost 3 bases; unmatched junction nucleotides: 16. The CDR3 length is 19 residues. In germline, CDR1 is DFQATT, CDR2 SNEGSKA (reference sequence). CDR3 nucleotides: TGCAGTGCTAGTGCTTGGGCTAGCGGGAGTCTTCAGGACACCGGGGAGCTGTTTTTT. It encodes CSASAWASGSLQDTGELFF.

This clonotype was seen a few times. The chain employs TRBV27 and TRBJ2-3, with 8 bases matching TRBD1. Germline assignment: CDR1 MNHEY and CDR2 SMNVEV (reference sequence). The CDR3 loop spans 14 amino acids. The V segment lost 5 bases and the J segment 9 bases; nucleotides outside the gene matches: 10. This CDR3 reads CASSPTPGGGTQYF. CDR3 DNA: TGTGCCAGCAGTCCTACCCCAGGGGGCGGGACGCAGTATTTT.

Only a few counts were recorded for this clonotype. The chain employs TRBV2 and TRBJ1-6; D uncertain. The CDR3 consists of 12 residues. Germline V gene sequence: CDR1 SNHLY, CDR2 FYNNEI. Trimming cost V 7 bases and J 10 bases, with 11 bases left between them. This CDR3 is CASTRTGSPLHF. In nucleotides, the CDR3 is TGTGCCAGCACCCGGACGGGGTCACCCCTCCACTTT.

The gene calls are TRBV27 and TRBJ1-5, with D maybe TRBD1 (5 bases). There are 13 residues in the CDR3. Between the trimmed V and J ends, which lost 2 bases and 5 bases, there was a span of 7 bases. Germline V gene sequence: CDR1 MNHEY, CDR2 SMNVEV (reference sequence). Here the CDR3 reads CASSLGGYQPQHF. CDR3 DNA sequence: TGTGCCAGCAGTTTAGGGGGTTATCAGCCCCAGCATTTT.

The chain employs TRBV7-2 and TRBJ2-1, with D possibly matching TRBD2 (6 bases). Germline V lookup: CDR1 SGHTA, CDR2 FQGNSA. CDR3 length: 14 amino acids. Deletions cut 3 bases from V and 8 bases from J, with 14 bases between. CDR3 in amino acids: CASSLTRERHEQFF. As DNA, the CDR3 is TGTGCCAGCAGCTTGACTCGGGAGAGGCATGAGCAGTTCTTC.

The genes are TRBV9 and TRBJ2-3, with 8 nucleotides matching TRBD1. The germline gives CDR1 SGDLS, CDR2 YYNGEE. Losses at the gene ends were 2 bases for V and 2 bases for J; bases not matched to a gene: 4. This CDR3 has 15 amino acids. CDR3 DNA: TGTGCCAGCAGCGTCCAGGGGGCCCCCACAGATACGCAGTATTTT. Translating it yields CASSVQGAPTDTQYF.

In the case of this clonotype: Because the CDR3 is missing its conserved closing phenylalanine or tryptophan, this is likely a read error. V usage is TRBV15 and J usage is TRBJ1-2; possibly TRBD1 for D (6 bases). CDR3 length: 15 residues. Trimming shortened V by 4 bases and J by 1 base, and 13 bases separated the two germline ends. CDR1 is LNHNV, CDR2 YYDKDF, per germline (reference sequence). CDR3 loop: CATSTQGPGNYGYTL. The CDR3 DNA reads TGTGCCACCAGCACCCAGGGGCCCGGTAACTATGGCTACACCCTC.

The chain carries TRBV5-1 and TRBJ2-7, with D maybe TRBD2 (5 bases). Germline V lookup: CDR1 SGHRS, CDR2 YFSETQ. Trimming pared 1 base from V and 5 bases from J, leaving 13 bases between. This CDR3 is 14 amino acids long. This chain's CDR3 is CASSLQLALNEQYF. The CDR3 bases are TGCGCCAGCAGCTTGCAGCTAGCTTTAAACGAGCAGTACTTC. Supplemented by reference TRBV5-1 and TRBJ2-7, the full variable domain reads KAGVTQTPRYLIKTRGQQVTLSCSPISGHRSVSWYQQTPGQGLQFLFEYFSETQRNKGNFPGRFSGRQFSNSRSEMNVSTLELGDSALYLCASSLQLALNEQYFGPGTRLTVT.

The rearrangement joins TRBV19 to TRBJ1-6; D is ambiguous. This CDR3 contains 14 residues. The V end lost 4 bases, the J end lost 1 base, and 5 bases lay between the germline ends. Germline-derived CDR1 and CDR2 are LNHDA and SQIVND (reference sequence). The CDR3: CASSTQSYNSPLHF. The CDR3 DNA follows: TGTGCCAGTAGTACGCAGTCCTATAATTCACCCCTCCACTTT.

The chain employs TRBV28 and TRBJ1-1; 7 bases align to TRBD1. Per the germline V gene, CDR1 is MDHEN and CDR2 is SYDVKM. CDR3 size: 15 residues. V lost 3 bases to trimming and J lost 6 bases; unmatched junction nucleotides: 10. CDR3 DNA: TGTGCCAGCAGTTTCATGACAGGGAGAAGGCCTGAAGCTTTCTTT. It specifies CASSFMTGRRPEAFF. Drawing the rest from reference TRBV28 and TRBJ1-1, the complete variable domain is DVKVTQSSRYLVKRTGEKVFLECVQDMDHENMFWYRQDPGLGLRLIYFSYDVKMKEKGDIPEGYSVSREKKERFSLILESASTNQTSMYLCASSFMTGRRPEAFFGQGTRLTVV.

This clonotype turned up a few times. The gene calls are TRBV24-1 and TRBJ2-5, with 10 nucleotides matching TRBD2. The germline V gene has CDR1 KGHDR and CDR2 SFDVKD. The junction had 10 bases not matched to a gene; V was cut back by 3 bases and J by 4 bases. This CDR3 region has 17 residues. The CDR3 sequence is CATSDTRAGGPRETQYF. CDR3 nucleotide sequence: TGTGCCACCAGTGATACGCGAGCGGGAGGGCCCCGAGAGACCCAGTACTTC.

CDR3: CASSSRQGAETQYF. CDR3 nucleotides: TGTGCCAGCAGCTCCCGACAGGGGGCGGAGACCCAGTACTTC. V is TRBV7-2 and J is TRBJ2-5, with TRBD1 matching over 10 bases. There are 14 residues in the CDR3. Unmatched junction bases numbered 4, after V lost 4 bases and J lost 5 bases. Germline V lookup: CDR1 SGHTA, CDR2 FQGNSA.

The J gene is TRBJ2-7, the V gene TRBV20-1, with 8 bases identical to TRBD2. Looked up from germline, CDR1 is DFQATT and CDR2 is SNEGSKA (reference sequence). The CDR3 is 14 amino acids. Germline trimming cut 6 bases from V and 2 bases from J; bases unmatched to any gene: 9. As DNA, the CDR3 is TGCAGTGCCCCGAGCGGGAGCTTCGCCTACGAGCAGTACTTC. This translates into CSAPSGSFAYEQYF.

This clonotype was seen only a few times. The chain carries TRBV27 and TRBJ1-6; a possible D gene is TRBD1 (5 bases). Germline V gene lookup returns CDR1 MNHEY and CDR2 SMNVEV (reference sequence). Trimming removed 3 bases at V and 5 bases at J, with 11 bases between. The CDR3 has 15 residues. The CDR3 sequence is CASSFGGTHNSPLHF. In nucleotides, the CDR3 is TGTGCCAGCAGTTTTGGAGGGACGCATAATTCACCCCTCCACTTT.

For this clonotype: One end of the junction varies from germline; a read error may be responsible. The J gene is TRBJ1-4, the V gene TRBV20-1; 7 bases map to TRBD1. Germline CDR1 is DFQATT and CDR2 is SNEGSKA (reference sequence). There are 15 residues in the CDR3. This chain's CDR3 is CSVRDIGRGNEKLFF. CDR3 DNA: TGCAGTGTTAGAGATATCGGCAGGGGGAATGAAAAACTGTTTTTT.

The CDR3 bases are TGTGCCAGCAGGCCTAGCAGTCCCCTACTCGAGCAGTACTTC. As protein: CASRPSSPLLEQYF. The chain couples TRBV27 to TRBJ2-7, with a tentative D call TRBD2 (5 bases). This CDR3 comprises 14 residues. Trimming cost V 6 bases and J 6 bases, with 18 bases left between them. Per the germline V gene, CDR1 is MNHEY and CDR2 is SMNVEV (reference sequence).

V gene TRBV7-9 combines with J gene TRBJ2-1; 10 positions match TRBD2. The germline V gene encodes CDR1 SEHNR and CDR2 FQNEAQ (reference sequence). This CDR3 contains 16 residues. The V gene end was trimmed by 5 bases and the J gene end by 7 bases; junction bases not matched to a gene: 11. The CDR3 region has the DNA TGTGCCAGCAGCCCCAGAGCGGGACTAGCGACGAATGAGCAGTTCTTC. Residues: CASSPRAGLATNEQFF.

The genes are TRBV18 and TRBJ2-3; D unclear. Germline lookup yields CDR1 KGHSH and CDR2 LQKENI. Trimming stripped 4 bases from V and 0 bases from J, with 8 bases between. This CDR3 has 14 residues. CDR3 coding DNA: TGTGCCAGCTCACGTTCCGGGAGCACAGATACGCAGTATTTT. Translated, it gives CASSRSGSTDTQYF. The complete variable domain, with remaining parts taken from reference TRBV18 and TRBJ2-3, reads NAGVMQNPRHLVRRRGQEARLRCSPMKGHSHVYWYRQLPEEGLKFMVYLQKENIIDESGMPKERFSAEFPKEGPSILRIQQVVRGDSAAYFCASSRSGSTDTQYFGPGTRLTVL.

The rearrangement uses TRBV6-1 and TRBJ2-7, with 10 bases lining up with TRBD2. Germline CDR1 is MNHNS and CDR2 is SASEGT. The ends lost 5 bases at V and 5 bases at J; junction bases unmatched: 12. This CDR3 region has 16 residues. This CDR3 is CASSTQWTSGGNEQYF. The CDR3 nucleotides are TGTGCCAGCAGTACCCAATGGACTAGCGGAGGAAACGAGCAGTACTTC.

The CDR3 protein is CSARQIKSSARDTQYF. The CDR3 DNA follows: TGCAGTGCTAGACAGATTAAATCGAGTGCACGAGATACGCAGTATTTT. The chain joins TRBV20-1 to TRBJ2-3; no firm D call. Germline V gene data show CDR1 as DFQATT and CDR2 as SNEGSKA (reference sequence). The CDR3 contains 16 residues. The ends were cut back, 2 bases at V and 5 bases at J, with 20 bases in the middle.

This chain uses TRBV20-1 with TRBJ2-7, with 7 positions matching TRBD2. V was clipped by 0 bases and J by 0 bases; unmatched bases: 8. The CDR3 runs 16 residues. From germline, CDR1 is DFQATT and CDR2 SNEGSKA (reference sequence). CDR3 sequence (DNA): TGCAGTGCTAGAGACCTGACTAGCAGAAGCTCCTACGAGCAGTACTTC. This sequence encodes CSARDLTSRSSYEQYF.